Each of the 14 T cell receptor beta chains below was sequenced from the same sample in a study of T cell changes during pregnancy in multiple sclerosis. Libraries were prepared by immunoSEQ multiplex PCR; TCRdb keeps only in-frame clonotypes and omits some of them. The profile covers 30,000 to 40,000 clones, with around 89% appearing a single time and around 0.52% taken by the ten largest. Sample: CD4+ T cells from peripheral blood mononuclear cells, taken in the second trimester of pregnancy. These TCRs come from a female donor with multiple sclerosis, enrolled in a pregnancy study.

This clone was detected only a few times. This chain links TRBV6-5 with TRBJ1-2, with 8 nucleotides matching TRBD1. CDR3 size: 13 residues. Trimming cost V 6 bases and J 8 bases; bases outside gene matches: 8. Germline assignment: CDR1 MNHEY and CDR2 SVGAGI. CDR3 coding DNA: TGTGCCAGCAGCTCGACAGGGGTAGGCGGCTACACCTTC. This codes for CASSSTGVGGYTF.

The chain is built from TRBV15 and TRBJ2-7; possibly TRBD2 for D (6 bases). The germline CDR1 and CDR2 sequences are LNHNV and YYDKDF (reference sequence). V shed 0 bases and J shed 3 bases, with 12 bases lying between them. The CDR3 is 15 amino acids. The DNA for the CDR3 is TGTGCCACCAGCAGAGATCTAGGGGACTTCTACGAGCAGTACTTC. It encodes CATSRDLGDFYEQYF.

The V gene is TRBV11-3, the J gene TRBJ2-7; 7 bases map to TRBD1. With 5 bases clipped from V and 2 bases from J, the junction kept 9 bases outside the gene matches. CDR1 and CDR2 (germline): SGHNT, YENEEA. The CDR3 runs to 15 residues. CDR3 DNA: TGTGCCAGCAGCCCCTCCCGGGACAGAACCTACGAGCAGTACTTC. Protein: CASSPSRDRTYEQYF.

This chain connects TRBV29-1 to TRBJ1-3, with D uncertain. V was clipped by 2 bases and J by 0 bases, with 11 bases between them. This CDR3 spans 15 amino acids. The germline gives CDR1 SQVTM, CDR2 ANQGSEA. The DNA for the CDR3 is TGCAGCGTTGAATTTGGCAGCGGCTCTGGAAACACCATATATTTT. This codes for CSVEFGSGSGNTIYF.

The CDR3 nucleotides are TGTGCCAGCAGCCCTGGCGGGAGTGCCAATACGCAGTATTTT. This gives the protein CASSPGGSANTQYF. The chain employs TRBV11-3 and TRBJ2-3, with 7 bases identical to TRBD2. The CDR3 covers 14 residues. V lost 5 bases and J lost 7; bases outside the gene matches: 9. Germline CDR1 and CDR2: SGHNT and YENEEA.

This clone was seen once. The V gene is TRBV7-9, the J gene TRBJ2-7; TRBD2 agrees at 11 bases. The trim removed 3 bases at V and 4 bases at J, leaving 2 bases unmatched. The CDR3 is 14 residues long. Germline V gene lookup returns CDR1 SEHNR and CDR2 FQNEAQ (reference sequence). Here the CDR3 DNA reads TGTGCCAGCAGCTTCCTAGCGGGAGGTTACGAGCAGTACTTC. Its translation is CASSFLAGGYEQYF.

The chain joins TRBV27 to TRBJ2-1; no firm D call. The CDR3 is 15 amino acids. Per germline, CDR1 MNHEY and CDR2 SMNVEV (reference sequence). Trimming removed 5 bases at V and 0 bases at J, with 11 bases between. The CDR3 protein is CASSVPGSSYNEQFF. CDR3 coding DNA: TGTGCCAGCAGTGTTCCGGGTAGCTCCTACAATGAGCAGTTCTTC.

The V and J genes are TRBV14 and TRBJ1-1, with a possible D match to TRBD1 (6 bases). Per germline, CDR1 SGHDN and CDR2 FVKESK. The V end was cut by 2 bases, the J end by 2 bases, with 12 bases between. CDR3 length equals 15 residues. CDR3 region: CASSQNRAPNTEAFF. CDR3 sequence (DNA): TGTGCCAGCAGCCAAAACAGGGCCCCAAACACTGAAGCTTTCTTT.

Comments on this clone: Compared with germline, one end of the junction differs, possibly owing to a read error. This rearrangement joins TRBV9 to TRBJ1-5; the match to TRBD1 covers 7 bases. The CDR3 runs 15 residues. Germline assignment: CDR1 SGDLS and CDR2 YYNGEE. The CDR3 DNA reads as TGTGCCAGCAGCGGGCGACAGGGCCGCAAGCAGCCCCAGCATTTT. Translating gives CASSGRQGRKQPQHF.

For the CDR3, the DNA is TGTGCCAGTAGTATCCAGGGTTCGGCCAGGATAGAGACCCAGTACTTC. This sequence encodes CASSIQGSARIETQYF. The J gene is TRBJ2-5, the V gene TRBV19, with a weak D call TRBD1 (5 bases). The germline gives CDR1 LNHDA, CDR2 SQIVND (reference sequence). This CDR3 has 16 residues. With 3 bases removed from V and 4 bases from J, the gap between germline ends came to 18 bases.

This clone was seen only once. V gene TRBV4-1 combines with J gene TRBJ2-7, with 9 bases aligning to TRBD2. Germline V gene lookup returns CDR1 MGHRA and CDR2 YSYEKL. J lost 3 bases, V lost 4 bases, and 1 base had no gene match. The CDR3 consists of 13 residues. CDR3: CASSLSGSYEQYF. For the CDR3, the DNA is TGCGCCAGCAGCCTTAGCGGGAGCTACGAGCAGTACTTC.

V is TRBV5-4 and J is TRBJ2-3, with 12 bases identical to TRBD2. Germline CDR1 reads SGHNT; CDR2 reads YYREEE (reference sequence). This CDR3 spans 15 amino acids. V lost 4 bases, J lost 0 bases, and 0 bases stayed unmatched. The CDR3 here is CASSGTSGSTDTQYF. CDR3 in DNA: TGTGCCAGCAGCGGGACTAGCGGGAGCACAGATACGCAGTATTTT.

The chain is built from TRBV6-5 and TRBJ1-1; D is undetermined. The germline CDR1 and CDR2 sequences are MNHEY and SVGAGI. The V gene lost 4 bases and the J gene lost 1 base, with 13 bases spanning the gap. This CDR3 is built from 15 residues. CDR3: CASSSAGRENTEAFF. The CDR3, as DNA: TGTGCCAGCAGTTCAGCCGGGAGGGAGAACACTGAAGCTTTCTTT.

The chain has TRBV7-2 and TRBJ2-1, with TRBD2 identical over 16 bases. CDR3 size: 17 residues. Germline assignment: CDR1 SGHTA and CDR2 FQGNSA. Trimming cost V 1 base and J 6 bases; bases outside gene matches: 3. The CDR3 DNA sequence: TGTGCCAGCAGCTTAGGGGGGACTAGCGGGAGGGCCAATGAGCAGTTCTTC. This translates into CASSLGGTSGRANEQFF. The full variable domain, completed using reference TRBV7-2 and TRBJ2-1, is GAGVSQSPSNKVTEKGKDVELRCDPISGHTALYWYRQSLGQGLEFLIYFQGNSAPDKSGLPSDRFSAERTGGSVSTLTIQRTQQEDSAVYLCASSLGGTSGRANEQFFGPGTRLTVL.